The 5 T cell receptor beta chains given below trace back to one sample, sequenced in a study of control samples from healthy donors and cancer patients. Profiled with immunoSEQ multiplex PCR; TCRdb holds only in-frame clones, not every one. Here the sample spans 150,000 to 200,000 clones, 70% to 90% being singletons. Sequenced sample: blood. These receptors were obtained from a man aged 30 to 39 in good health.

This clone is a singleton in its sample. This rearrangement joins TRBV6-2 or TRBV6-3 to TRBJ2-6; the D gene could be TRBD1 or TRBD2 (5 bases each). CDR1 MNHEY and CDR2 SVGEGT come from the germline V gene. The CDR3 runs 16 residues. V lost 2 bases to trimming and J lost 1 base, with 9 bases between them. The CDR3 nucleotides read TGTGCCAGCAGTTACGGGGGTCTTTCTGGGGCCAACGTCCTGACTTTC. As protein: CASSYGGLSGANVLTF.

The rearrangement joins TRBV18 to TRBJ1-2; 7 bases are a match to TRBD1. V was clipped by 0 bases and J by 5 bases; unmatched bases: 6. There are 15 residues in the CDR3. Germline V gene lookup returns CDR1 KGHSH and CDR2 LQKENI. CDR3 bases: TGTGCCAGCTCACCACCAGCGACAGGGTCTTATGGCTACACCTTC. Protein product: CASSPPATGSYGYTF.

The table lists this clone with a few counts. This chain connects TRBV7-2 to TRBJ2-7; 7 bases line up with TRBD1. Germline CDR1 reads SGHTA; CDR2 reads FQGNSA. This CDR3 is built from 14 residues. V lost 6 bases, J lost 7 bases, and 12 bases stayed unmatched. The CDR3 loop is CASSFQGQMGEQYF. The CDR3 bases are TGTGCCAGCAGTTTTCAGGGACAGATGGGAGAGCAGTACTTC. The complete variable domain, with remaining parts taken from reference TRBV7-2 and TRBJ2-7, reads GAGVSQSPSNKVTEKGKDVELRCDPISGHTALYWYRQSLGQGLEFLIYFQGNSAPDKSGLPSDRFSAERTGGSVSTLTIQRTQQEDSAVYLCASSFQGQMGEQYFGPGTRLTVT.

This sequence joins TRBV3-1 (or the pseudogene TRBV3-2) and TRBJ2-7; TRBD2 agrees at 11 bases. The CDR3 runs to 16 residues. Germline V gene sequence: CDR1 LGHDT, CDR2 YNNKEL (reference sequence). Germline trimming cut 3 bases from V and 2 bases from J; bases unmatched to any gene: 6. For the CDR3, the DNA is TGTGCCAGCAGCCACTCCGGGACTAGCGGTGCCTACGAGCAGTACTTC. Protein product: CASSHSGTSGAYEQYF.

The chain employs TRBV9 and TRBJ2-4, with TRBD2 as a possible D gene (5 bases). The CDR3 sequence is 15 residues long. Germline V gene lookup returns CDR1 SGDLS and CDR2 YYNGEE. Trimming cost V 3 bases and J 3 bases, with 13 bases left between them. The CDR3 DNA follows: TGTGCCAGCAGCGCCAGGTTTGAGGGCAAAAACATTCAGTACTTC. It encodes CASSARFEGKNIQYF. Together with reference TRBV9 and TRBJ2-4, the CDR3 gives the full variable domain: DSGVTQTPKHLITATGQRVTLRCSPRSGDLSVYWYQQSLDQGLQFLIQYYNGEERAKGNILERFSAQQFPDLHSELNLSSLELGDSALYFCASSARFEGKNIQYFGAGTRLSVL.